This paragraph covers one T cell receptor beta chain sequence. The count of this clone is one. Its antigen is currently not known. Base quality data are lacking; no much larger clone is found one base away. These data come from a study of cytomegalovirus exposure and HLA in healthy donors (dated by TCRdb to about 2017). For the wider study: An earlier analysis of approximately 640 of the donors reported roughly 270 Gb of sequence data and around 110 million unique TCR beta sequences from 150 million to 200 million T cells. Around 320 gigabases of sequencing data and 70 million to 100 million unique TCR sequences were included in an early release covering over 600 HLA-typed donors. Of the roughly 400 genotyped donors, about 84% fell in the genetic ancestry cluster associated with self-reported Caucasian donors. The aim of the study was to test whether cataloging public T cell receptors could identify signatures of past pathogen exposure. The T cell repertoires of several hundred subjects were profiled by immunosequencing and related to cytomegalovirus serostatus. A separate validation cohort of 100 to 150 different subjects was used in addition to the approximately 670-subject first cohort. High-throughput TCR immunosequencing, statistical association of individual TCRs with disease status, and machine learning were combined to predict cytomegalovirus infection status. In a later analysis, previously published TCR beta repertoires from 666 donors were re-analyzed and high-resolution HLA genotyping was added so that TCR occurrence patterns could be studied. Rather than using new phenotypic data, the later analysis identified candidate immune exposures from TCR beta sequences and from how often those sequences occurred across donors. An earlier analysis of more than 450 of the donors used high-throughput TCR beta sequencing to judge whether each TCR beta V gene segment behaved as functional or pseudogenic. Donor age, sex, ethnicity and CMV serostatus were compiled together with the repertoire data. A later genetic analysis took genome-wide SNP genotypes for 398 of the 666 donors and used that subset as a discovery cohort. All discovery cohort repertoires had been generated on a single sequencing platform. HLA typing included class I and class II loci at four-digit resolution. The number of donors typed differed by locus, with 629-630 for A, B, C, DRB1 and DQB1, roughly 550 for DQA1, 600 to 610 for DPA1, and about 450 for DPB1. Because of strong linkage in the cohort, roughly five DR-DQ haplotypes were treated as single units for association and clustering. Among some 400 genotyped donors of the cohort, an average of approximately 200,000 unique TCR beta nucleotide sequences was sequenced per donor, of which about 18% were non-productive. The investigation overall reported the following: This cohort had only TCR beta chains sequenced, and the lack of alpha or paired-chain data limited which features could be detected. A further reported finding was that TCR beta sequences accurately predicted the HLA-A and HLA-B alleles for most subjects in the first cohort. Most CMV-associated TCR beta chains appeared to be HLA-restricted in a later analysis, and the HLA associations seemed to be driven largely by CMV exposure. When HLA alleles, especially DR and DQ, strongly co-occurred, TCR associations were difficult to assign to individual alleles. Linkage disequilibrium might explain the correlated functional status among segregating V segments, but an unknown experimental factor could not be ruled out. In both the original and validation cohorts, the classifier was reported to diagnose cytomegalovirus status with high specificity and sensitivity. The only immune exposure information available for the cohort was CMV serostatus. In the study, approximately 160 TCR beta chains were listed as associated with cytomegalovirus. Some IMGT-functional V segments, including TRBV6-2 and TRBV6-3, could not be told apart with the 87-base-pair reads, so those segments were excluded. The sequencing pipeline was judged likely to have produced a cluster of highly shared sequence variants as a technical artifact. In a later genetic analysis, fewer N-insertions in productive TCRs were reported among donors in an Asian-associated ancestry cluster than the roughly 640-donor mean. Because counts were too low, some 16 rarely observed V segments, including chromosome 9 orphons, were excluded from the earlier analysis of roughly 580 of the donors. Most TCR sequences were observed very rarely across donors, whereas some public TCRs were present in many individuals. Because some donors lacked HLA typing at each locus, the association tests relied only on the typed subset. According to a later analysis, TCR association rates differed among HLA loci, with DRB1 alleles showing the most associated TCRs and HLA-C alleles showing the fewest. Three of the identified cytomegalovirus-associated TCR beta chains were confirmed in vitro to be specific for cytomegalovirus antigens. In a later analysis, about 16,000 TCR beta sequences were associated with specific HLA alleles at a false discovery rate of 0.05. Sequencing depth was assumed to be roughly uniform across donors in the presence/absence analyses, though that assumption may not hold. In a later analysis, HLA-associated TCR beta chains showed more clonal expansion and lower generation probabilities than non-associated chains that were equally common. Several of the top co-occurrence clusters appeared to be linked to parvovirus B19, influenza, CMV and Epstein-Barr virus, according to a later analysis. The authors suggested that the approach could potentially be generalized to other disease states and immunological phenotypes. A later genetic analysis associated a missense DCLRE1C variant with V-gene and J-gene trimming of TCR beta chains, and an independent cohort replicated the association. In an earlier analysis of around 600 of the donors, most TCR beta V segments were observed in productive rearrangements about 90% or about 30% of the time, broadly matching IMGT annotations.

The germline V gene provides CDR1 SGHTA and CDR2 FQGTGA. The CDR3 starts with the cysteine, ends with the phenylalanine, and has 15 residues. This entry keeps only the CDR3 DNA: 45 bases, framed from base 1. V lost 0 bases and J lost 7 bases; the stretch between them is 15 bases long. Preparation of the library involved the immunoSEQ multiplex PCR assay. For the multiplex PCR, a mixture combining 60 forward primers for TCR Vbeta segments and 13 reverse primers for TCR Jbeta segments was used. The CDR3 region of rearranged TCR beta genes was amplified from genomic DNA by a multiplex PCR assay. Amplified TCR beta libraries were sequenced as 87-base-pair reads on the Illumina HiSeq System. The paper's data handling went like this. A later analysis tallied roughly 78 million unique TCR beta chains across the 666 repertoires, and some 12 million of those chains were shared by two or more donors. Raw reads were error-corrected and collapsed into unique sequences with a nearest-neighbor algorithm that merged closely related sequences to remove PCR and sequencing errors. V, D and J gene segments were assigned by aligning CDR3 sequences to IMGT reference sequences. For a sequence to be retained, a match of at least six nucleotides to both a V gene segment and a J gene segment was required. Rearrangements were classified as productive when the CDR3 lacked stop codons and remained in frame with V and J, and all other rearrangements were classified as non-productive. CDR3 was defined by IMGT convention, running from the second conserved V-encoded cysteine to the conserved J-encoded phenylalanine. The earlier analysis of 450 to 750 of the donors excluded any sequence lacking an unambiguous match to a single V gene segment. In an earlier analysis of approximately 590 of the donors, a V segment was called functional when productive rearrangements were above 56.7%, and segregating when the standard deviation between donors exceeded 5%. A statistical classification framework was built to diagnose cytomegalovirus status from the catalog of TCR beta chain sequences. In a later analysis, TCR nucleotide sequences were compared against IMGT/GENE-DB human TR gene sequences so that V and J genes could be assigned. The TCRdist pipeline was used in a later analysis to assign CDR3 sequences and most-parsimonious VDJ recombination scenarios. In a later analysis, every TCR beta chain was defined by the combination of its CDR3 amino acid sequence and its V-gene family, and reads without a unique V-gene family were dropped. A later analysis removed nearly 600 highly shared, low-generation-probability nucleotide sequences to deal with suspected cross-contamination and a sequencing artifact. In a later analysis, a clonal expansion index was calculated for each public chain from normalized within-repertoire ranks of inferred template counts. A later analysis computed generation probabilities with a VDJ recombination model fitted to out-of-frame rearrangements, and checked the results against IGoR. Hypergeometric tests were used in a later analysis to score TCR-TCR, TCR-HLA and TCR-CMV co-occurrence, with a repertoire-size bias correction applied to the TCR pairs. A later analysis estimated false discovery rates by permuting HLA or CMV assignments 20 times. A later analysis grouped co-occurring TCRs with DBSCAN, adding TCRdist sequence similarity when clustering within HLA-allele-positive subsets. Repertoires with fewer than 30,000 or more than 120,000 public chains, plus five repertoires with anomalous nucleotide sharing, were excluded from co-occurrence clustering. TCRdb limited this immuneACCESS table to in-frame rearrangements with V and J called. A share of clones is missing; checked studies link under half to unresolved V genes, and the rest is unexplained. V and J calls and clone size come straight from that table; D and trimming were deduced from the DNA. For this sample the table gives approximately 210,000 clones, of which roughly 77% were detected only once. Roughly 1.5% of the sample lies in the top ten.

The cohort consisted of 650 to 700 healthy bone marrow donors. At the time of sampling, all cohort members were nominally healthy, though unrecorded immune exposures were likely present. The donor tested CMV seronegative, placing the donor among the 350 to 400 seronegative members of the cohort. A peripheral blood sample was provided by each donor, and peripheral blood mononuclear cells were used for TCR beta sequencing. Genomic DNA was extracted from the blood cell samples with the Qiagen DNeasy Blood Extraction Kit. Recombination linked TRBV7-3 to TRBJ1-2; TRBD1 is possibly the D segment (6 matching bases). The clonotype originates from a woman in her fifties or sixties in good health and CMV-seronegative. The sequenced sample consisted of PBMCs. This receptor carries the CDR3 CASSLTGDRKIGYTF. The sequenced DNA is TGTGCCAGCAGCTTAACGGGCGACAGGAAAATTGGCTACACCTTC.